These 15 T cell receptor beta chains originate from one sample sequenced in a study of cytomegalovirus exposure and HLA in healthy donors. PCR primers comprised 60 Vbeta and 13 Jbeta primers. TCRdb's copy holds only in-frame clones and misses some; the assay was immunoSEQ multiplex PCR. The sample contains 160,000 or so clones, around 80% of which appear only once. The specimen was PBMCs. The receptor set was obtained from a male donor in good health and CMV-seropositive.

The chain links TRBV19 to TRBJ2-5; a possible D gene is TRBD2 (5 bases). The CDR3 runs to 16 residues. The V end lost 4 bases, the J end lost 2 bases, and 17 bases lay between the germline ends. The V gene's germline CDR1 is LNHDA and CDR2 SQIVND (reference sequence). Here the CDR3 DNA reads TGTGCCAGTAGTACTGGGAAAGCGGAGCTACAAGAGACCCAGTACTTC. Protein: CASSTGKAELQETQYF.

This clone was recorded only once. The V gene is TRBV25-1, the J gene TRBJ1-1; 7 nucleotides align to TRBD1. Germline lookup yields CDR1 MGHDK and CDR2 SYGVNS. The V and J ends lost 7 bases and 1 base, in that order; junction bases with no gene match: 6. CDR3 length: 14 amino acids. CDR3 DNA: TGTGCCAGCACCCGGACAGGTCAGAACACTGAAGCTTTCTTT. It is translated as CASTRTGQNTEAFF.

This clone showed up just a few times. This sequence joins TRBV6-6 and TRBJ2-2; 10 nucleotides agree with TRBD2. The CDR3 sequence is 13 residues long. After removal of 9 bases from V and 6 bases from J, the junction contained 4 bases not matched to a gene. CDR1 and CDR2 (germline): MNHNY, SVGAGI (reference sequence). The CDR3 sequence is CASGSGRPGELFF. In DNA form, the CDR3 reads TGTGCCAGTGGTAGCGGGAGGCCCGGGGAGCTGTTTTTT.

The chain couples TRBV28 to TRBJ2-1, with 10 positions matching TRBD2. J lost 2 bases, V lost 5 bases, and 6 bases had no gene match. Per germline, CDR1 MDHEN and CDR2 SYDVKM. The CDR3 spans 16 residues. DNA for the CDR3: TGTGCCAGCAGTCTTAGGACTAGCGGCCCCTACAATGAGCAGTTCTTC. Its translation is CASSLRTSGPYNEQFF. The complete variable domain, with remaining parts taken from reference TRBV28 and TRBJ2-1, reads DVKVTQSSRYLVKRTGEKVFLECVQDMDHENMFWYRQDPGLGLRLIYFSYDVKMKEKGDIPEGYSVSREKKERFSLILESASTNQTSMYLCASSLRTSGPYNEQFFGPGTRLTVL.

This rearrangement joins TRBV2 to TRBJ2-5; 8 positions match TRBD2. Germline CDR1 and CDR2: SNHLY and FYNNEI. There are 14 residues in the CDR3. Trimming at V came to 6 bases and at J to 1 base, leaving 4 bases not matched to a gene. The CDR3 region is CASSLTSGQETQYF. The CDR3 DNA reads as TGTGCCAGCAGCCTTACTAGCGGCCAAGAGACCCAGTACTTC.

There are a few counts of this clone. The chain recombines TRBV27 with TRBJ2-3, with no clear D. Trimming removed 3 bases from V and 4 bases from J, with 8 bases in between. CDR3 size: 13 residues. Germline V lookup: CDR1 MNHEY, CDR2 SMNVEV (reference sequence). This CDR3 is CASSFFYPDTQYF. CDR3 coding DNA: TGTGCCAGCAGTTTCTTCTACCCAGATACGCAGTATTTT.

The chain joins TRBV11-2 to TRBJ2-2, with 14 nucleotides matching TRBD2. There are 18 residues in the CDR3. With 4 bases clipped from V and 2 bases from J, the junction kept 6 bases outside the gene matches. The germline gives CDR1 SGHAT, CDR2 FQNNGV. DNA for the CDR3: TGTGCCAGCAGCTCCCGACTAGCGGGAGGGAAAAACACCGGGGAGCTGTTTTTT. Its translation: CASSSRLAGGKNTGELFF.

The genes are TRBV11-3 and TRBJ2-3, with D possibly matching TRBD2 (7 bases). Germline V gene sequence: CDR1 SGHNT, CDR2 YENEEA. This CDR3 region has 14 residues. V lost 2 bases and J lost 6, with 12 bases in between. CDR3 residues: CASSLKGGTDTQYF. The DNA for the CDR3 is TGTGCCAGCAGCTTAAAGGGGGGGACGGATACGCAGTATTTT.

The chain joins TRBV6-5 to TRBJ2-1; maybe TRBD1 (6 bases). Trimming took off 2 bases at V and 6 bases at J, with 17 bases between the two ends. There are 16 residues in the CDR3. Germline CDR1 reads MNHEY; CDR2 reads SVGAGI. The CDR3 DNA follows: TGTGCCAGCAGTTACGACAGGCGATGGTCCGGCAATGAGCAGTTCTTC. It codes for CASSYDRRWSGNEQFF.

The gene calls are TRBV11-3 and TRBJ1-1, with D uncertain. The length of the CDR3 is 13 residues. From germline, CDR1 is SGHNT and CDR2 YENEEA. Between the trimmed V and J ends, which lost 5 bases and 6 bases, there was a span of 13 bases. CDR3 protein: CASSERGGSEAFF. The DNA of the CDR3 is TGTGCCAGCAGCGAACGGGGAGGCTCTGAAGCTTTCTTT. Looking up the rest from reference TRBV11-3 and TRBJ1-1 gives the full variable domain: EAGVVQSPRYKIIEKKQPVAFWCNPISGHNTLYWYLQNLGQGPELLIRYENEEAVDDSQLPKDRFSAERLKGVDSTLKIQPAELGDSAVYLCASSERGGSEAFFGQGTRLTVV.

The chain recombines TRBV2 with TRBJ2-2, with D hard to call. This CDR3 is 15 amino acids long. From germline, CDR1 is SNHLY and CDR2 FYNNEI. V was cut by 2 bases and J by 5 bases, with 12 bases left in between. CDR3 amino acids: CASSEPGVGTGELFF. Written as DNA, the CDR3 is TGTGCCAGCAGTGAACCCGGAGTAGGAACCGGGGAGCTGTTTTTT.

This clone turned up a few times. The chain is built from TRBV7-3 and TRBJ2-3; 7 nucleotides line up with TRBD2. Germline V gene lookup returns CDR1 SGHTA and CDR2 FQGTGA. CDR3 length: 16 amino acids. V dropped 0 bases and J dropped 6; count of bases not matched to a gene: 9. The CDR3: CASSLTRGGGGDTQYF. The CDR3 DNA is TGTGCCAGCAGCTTAACGAGAGGCGGGGGAGGGGATACGCAGTATTTT.

This rearrangement joins TRBV19 to TRBJ2-7, with 7 positions matching TRBD1. Losses at the gene ends were 7 bases for V and 2 bases for J; bases not matched to a gene: 5. This CDR3 is 13 amino acids long. Looked up from germline, CDR1 is LNHDA and CDR2 is SQIVND (reference sequence). The CDR3 sequence is CASTQGDTYEQYF. The CDR3 DNA follows: TGTGCCAGTACTCAGGGGGATACCTACGAGCAGTACTTC.

On this clone itself: A junction boundary mismatches the germline segment, possibly from a read error. The chain employs TRBV7-9 and TRBJ1-1, with D maybe TRBD1 (6 bases). The CDR3 extends over 17 amino acids. CDR1 and CDR2 (germline): SEHNR, FQNEAQ (reference sequence). The CDR3 reads CSSSPRWGQRANTEAFF. In DNA form, the CDR3 reads TGTTCCAGCAGCCCAAGATGGGGGCAACGGGCGAACACTGAAGCTTTCTTT.

CDR3 loop: CASSLREGLYNEQFF. DNA of the CDR3: TGTGCCAGCAGCTTGCGGGAGGGCCTCTACAATGAGCAGTTCTTC. The rearrangement uses TRBV11-3 and TRBJ2-1; 9 nucleotides line up with TRBD2. The CDR3 is 15 residues long. J gave up 3 bases and V 3 bases, and 3 bases lay outside the gene matches. Germline assignment: CDR1 SGHNT and CDR2 YENEEA. Full variable domain (outside the CDR3, taken from reference TRBV11-3 and TRBJ2-1): EAGVVQSPRYKIIEKKQPVAFWCNPISGHNTLYWYLQNLGQGPELLIRYENEEAVDDSQLPKDRFSAERLKGVDSTLKIQPAELGDSAVYLCASSLREGLYNEQFFGPGTRLTVL.